This TCR beta chain was recorded in a study of Graves' ophthalmopathy and Graves' hyperthyroidism. Study-wide points: A 13-signature model separated ophthalmopathy from stable hyperthyroidism, reaching about 90% sensitivity and under 82% specificity cross-validated.

The germline V gene has CDR1 MNHEY and CDR2 SMNVEV (reference sequence). The CDR3 is 14 residues long. V gave up 4 bases and J gave up 5 bases; unmatched junction bases: 7. This clonotype was seen repeatedly, ten times or more. The target antigen is unknown. Lactation, pregnancy, uncontrolled infections and other autoimmune diseases were all grounds for excluding patients. PBMCs originated in less than 11 ml of fresh peripheral blood. Amplified material comprised TCR beta CDR3 regions derived from RNA transcripts. An initial RT-PCR round employing HTBI primers preceded a second-round multiplex PCR. From the multiplex PCR reads, TCRdb called clonotypes with MiXCR, one entry per CDR3 protein. This sample has about 210,000 distinct CDR3 sequences, with approximately 28% found just once.

This TCR came from a man aged 45 to 65 with Graves' ophthalmopathy. Sequencing input: peripheral blood. The chain carries TRBV27 and TRBJ2-5; 7 bases align to TRBD1. In DNA, the CDR3 is TGTGCCAGCAGTTCGATGACAGGGTGGGAGACCCAGTACTTC. It translates to CASSSMTGWETQYF.